The 28 T cell receptor beta chains below all came from one sample that was sequenced in a study of graft-versus-host responses after intestinal transplantation. What these receptors recognize is not known. Profiling relied on immunoSEQ multiplex PCR, and the TCRdb table lists in-frame clones only, not all of them. This table has 96,000 or so clones, 90% to 95% appearing once. The source material was unstimulated CD4+ T cells sorted from spleen or lymph node cells, sampled before intestinal transplant. Receptor source: a human donor who received an intestinal transplant.

The chain combines TRBV19 with TRBJ2-2; no firm D call. Germline V gives CDR1 LNHDA, CDR2 SQIVND (reference sequence). The CDR3 has 14 residues. V shed 3 bases and J shed 6 bases, with 11 bases lying between them. The CDR3 nucleotides are TGTGCCAGTAGTATTGCTTCCGGGTCCGGGGAGCTGTTTTTT. Its translation is CASSIASGSGELFF.

The V and J genes are TRBV7-9 and TRBJ2-3; 7 positions match TRBD2. The trim removed 0 bases at V and 0 bases at J, leaving 9 bases unmatched. The CDR3 sequence is 18 residues long. Germline V lookup: CDR1 SEHNR, CDR2 FQNEAQ (reference sequence). CDR3 sequence: CASSLALIGGGSTDTQYF. The CDR3 region has the DNA TGTGCCAGCAGCTTAGCCCTAATCGGCGGGGGAAGCACAGATACGCAGTATTTT.

The genes are TRBV5-6 and TRBJ1-2, with 7 bases lining up with TRBD1. Germline CDR1 reads SGHDT; CDR2 reads YYEEEE. This CDR3 region has 13 residues. J lost 4 bases, V lost 9 bases, and 9 bases had no gene match. CDR3 in amino acids: CATSRDSSYGYTF. The CDR3 coding sequence is TGTGCCACTTCCAGGGACAGCTCCTATGGCTACACCTTC.

The chain is built from TRBV19 and TRBJ1-5; D is possibly TRBD1 (5 bases). V lost 6 bases and J 2 bases, leaving 14 bases between the germline ends. This CDR3 is 15 amino acids long. In germline, CDR1 is LNHDA, CDR2 SQIVND (reference sequence). Here the CDR3 DNA reads TGTGCCAGTAGAAGGGGTTCTTGGGGCAATCAGCCCCAGCATTTT. Encoded protein: CASRRGSWGNQPQHF.

The V and J genes are TRBV4-2 and TRBJ1-3; the D is unclear. The V gene's germline CDR1 is LGHNA and CDR2 YNFKEQ. The CDR3 is made up of 16 amino acids. The V end lost 0 bases, the J end lost 3 bases, and 12 bases lay between the germline ends. CDR3: CASSQDHSGGGNTIYF. CDR3 DNA sequence: TGTGCCAGCAGCCAAGATCACAGCGGAGGTGGAAACACCATATATTTT.

The chain employs TRBV7-9 and TRBJ2-3, with TRBD2 identical over 8 bases. The length of the CDR3 is 16 residues. V lost 5 bases to trimming and J lost 1 base; unmatched junction nucleotides: 8. The germline V gene encodes CDR1 SEHNR and CDR2 FQNEAQ (reference sequence). This CDR3 reads CASSPRGGLRTDTQYF. The CDR3 DNA reads TGTGCCAGCAGCCCACGCGGGGGGCTCCGCACAGATACGCAGTATTTT.

A single count supports this clone. V is TRBV6-5 and J is TRBJ2-5; a weak D match, TRBD2 (5 bases). V lost 0 bases and J lost 11, with 13 bases in between. This CDR3 has 13 amino acids. The germline gives CDR1 MNHEY, CDR2 SVGAGI. The chain's CDR3 is CASSYSRWEKQYF. The DNA for the CDR3 is TGTGCCAGCAGTTACTCGAGGTGGGAGAAGCAGTACTTC.

The genes are TRBV19 and TRBJ1-2; the D is unclear. The germline CDR1 and CDR2 sequences are LNHDA and SQIVND (reference sequence). The CDR3 has 13 residues. The V gene lost 3 bases and the J gene lost 8 bases, with 13 bases spanning the gap. The CDR3: CASSISQAYGYTF. Here the CDR3 DNA reads TGTGCCAGTAGTATTTCTCAGGCCTACGGCTACACCTTC.

This chain joins TRBV7-2 and TRBJ2-7; weak D call: TRBD1 (5 bases). This CDR3 spans 13 amino acids. The V end lost 4 bases, the J end lost 4 bases, and 11 bases lay between the germline ends. Germline assignment: CDR1 SGHTA and CDR2 FQGNSA. In nucleotides, the CDR3 is TGTGCCAGCAGCTCCGACCGACAGTACGAGCAGTACTTC. Translated, it gives CASSSDRQYEQYF.

This chain connects TRBV7-9 to TRBJ2-3; D gene ambiguous. The CDR3 loop spans 14 amino acids. Trimming pared 4 bases from V and 2 bases from J, leaving 10 bases between. Germline V CDR1 and CDR2: SEHNR, FQNEAQ (reference sequence). CDR3 protein: CASSSTVNTDTQYF. For the CDR3, the DNA is TGTGCCAGCAGCTCCACGGTGAACACAGATACGCAGTATTTT.

The table lists this clone with a count of one. The chain links TRBV15 to TRBJ2-5, with 7 nucleotides matching TRBD2. The V gene end was trimmed by 3 bases and the J gene end by 2 bases; junction bases not matched to a gene: 0. Germline values: CDR1 LNHNV, CDR2 YYDKDF (reference sequence). The CDR3 consists of 13 residues. The CDR3 region has the DNA TGTGCCACCAGCAGGGGACTACAAGAGACCCAGTACTTC. Translation gives CATSRGLQETQYF. Together with reference TRBV15 and TRBJ2-5, the CDR3 gives the full variable domain: DAMVIQNPRYQVTQFGKPVTLSCSQTLNHNVMYWYQQKSSQAPKLLFHYYDKDFNNEADTPDNFQSRRPNTSFCFLDIRSPGLGDTAMYLCATSRGLQETQYFGPGTRLLVL.

This chain links TRBV30 with TRBJ2-7; 8 bases agree with TRBD1. Germline CDR1 and CDR2: GTSNPN and SVGIG (reference sequence). V lost 7 bases, J lost 2 bases, and 4 bases stayed unmatched. This CDR3 comprises 12 residues. CDR3 DNA sequence: TGTGCCTCTTCGGACAGGGCCTACGAGCAGTACTTC. Its protein product is CASSDRAYEQYF.

V gene TRBV30 combines with J gene TRBJ2-3; D not certain. V was cut by 2 bases and J by 1 base, with 13 bases left in between. The germline V gene has CDR1 GTSNPN and CDR2 SVGIG (reference sequence). CDR3 length equals 15 residues. The CDR3 sequence is CAWSTQSAGTDTQYF. CDR3 bases: TGTGCCTGGAGTACCCAGTCTGCGGGCACAGATACGCAGTATTTT.

This chain links TRBV29-1 with TRBJ2-5, with 9 bases identical to TRBD2. Germline-derived CDR1 and CDR2 are SQVTM and ANQGSEA. J gave up 5 bases and V 7 bases, and 8 bases lay outside the gene matches. The CDR3 is 13 amino acids. Here the CDR3 reads CSGYSGSTETQYF. The CDR3 bases are TGCAGCGGATATAGCGGGAGTACGGAGACCCAGTACTTC. The full variable domain, in which reference TRBV29-1 and TRBJ2-5 provide the parts outside the CDR3, is SAVISQKPSRDICQRGTSLTIQCQVDSQVTMMFWYRQQPGQSLTLIATANQGSEATYESGFVIDKFPISRPNLTFSTLTVSNMSPEDSSIYLCSGYSGSTETQYFGPGTRLLVL.

The chain carries TRBV4-1 and TRBJ2-2; 7 bases agree with TRBD1. The length of the CDR3 is 17 residues. Trimming cost V 3 bases and J 1 base; bases outside gene matches: 8. CDR1 is MGHRA, CDR2 YSYEKL, per germline. DNA of the CDR3: TGCGCCAGCAGCCACCTACAGGGGCTGAGGAACACCGGGGAGCTGTTTTTT. Residues: CASSHLQGLRNTGELFF.

This rearrangement joins TRBV7-9 to TRBJ2-7; 9 bases are a match to TRBD1. J gave up 2 bases and V 3 bases, and 5 bases lay outside the gene matches. This CDR3 has 15 residues. Germline-derived CDR1 and CDR2 are SEHNR and FQNEAQ (reference sequence). The CDR3 region is CASSLGQGKAYEQYF. The CDR3 DNA reads TGTGCCAGCAGCTTGGGACAGGGTAAGGCCTACGAGCAGTACTTC.

V and J are TRBV7-9 and TRBJ2-1; 11 bases line up with TRBD2. Germline V gene data show CDR1 as SEHNR and CDR2 as FQNEAQ (reference sequence). The CDR3 has 15 amino acids. V shed 5 bases and J 8 bases; nucleotides not matched to a gene: 8. Here the CDR3 reads CASSLSGGAEDEQFF. The CDR3, as DNA: TGTGCCAGCAGCCTTAGCGGGGGGGCTGAGGATGAGCAGTTCTTC.

The genes are TRBV5-6 and TRBJ2-2; weak D call: TRBD2 (6 bases). CDR1 and CDR2 (germline): SGHDT, YYEEEE. The CDR3 length is 17 residues. The V and J ends lost 2 bases and 2 bases respectively, with 16 bases between them. The CDR3 is CASSFFRRTINTGELFF. The CDR3, as DNA: TGTGCCAGCAGCTTTTTCCGGCGGACTATTAACACCGGGGAGCTGTTTTTT. The complete variable domain, with remaining parts taken from reference TRBV5-6 and TRBJ2-2, reads DAGVTQSPTHLIKTRGQQVTLRCSPKSGHDTVSWYQQALGQGPQFIFQYYEEEERQRGNFPDRFSGHQFPNYSSELNVNALLLGDSALYLCASSFFRRTINTGELFFGEGSRLTVL.

V is TRBV15 and J is TRBJ1-2, with TRBD1 matching 8 bases. CDR1 and CDR2 (germline): LNHNV, YYDKDF (reference sequence). V was pared by 0 bases and J by 8 bases, with 5 bases of the junction left unmatched. The CDR3 loop spans 14 amino acids. The CDR3, as DNA: TGTGCCACCAGCAGAGATAGGACAGGGCGCGGCTACACCTTC. It translates to CATSRDRTGRGYTF. Supplemented by reference TRBV15 and TRBJ1-2, the full variable domain reads DAMVIQNPRYQVTQFGKPVTLSCSQTLNHNVMYWYQQKSSQAPKLLFHYYDKDFNNEADTPDNFQSRRPNTSFCFLDIRSPGLGDTAMYLCATSRDRTGRGYTFGSGTRLTVV.

The chain joins TRBV7-8 to TRBJ2-3, with unresolved D. CDR3 size: 15 residues. The germline V gene encodes CDR1 SGHVS and CDR2 FQNEAQ. Trimming left V 1 base short and J 0 bases short, with 8 bases between. The CDR3 nucleotides read TGTGCCAGCAGCTTAGTCGGTTCTAGCACAGATACGCAGTATTTT. Protein sequence: CASSLVGSSTDTQYF.

This clone was found once. The chain joins TRBV18 to TRBJ1-4, with D possibly TRBD1 on 5 matching bases. The V gene lost 3 bases and the J gene lost 5 bases, with 19 bases spanning the gap. Germline loops: CDR1 KGHSH, CDR2 LQKENI. This CDR3 comprises 17 residues. The CDR3 sequence: CASSPPRRAGFNEKLFF. Here the CDR3 DNA reads TGTGCCAGCTCACCCCCCCGCAGGGCCGGATTCAATGAAAAACTGTTTTTT.

The chain is built from TRBV7-9 and TRBJ2-1; maybe TRBD1 (5 bases). This CDR3 spans 16 amino acids. V was trimmed by 4 bases and J by 0 bases, leaving 13 bases between them. Germline loops: CDR1 SEHNR, CDR2 FQNEAQ (reference sequence). The CDR3 protein is CASSSPTDGSYNEQFF. The CDR3 region has the DNA TGTGCCAGCAGCTCACCGACAGACGGCTCCTACAATGAGCAGTTCTTC. Variable domain in full (rest from reference TRBV7-9 and TRBJ2-1): DTGVSQNPRHKITKRGQNVTFRCDPISEHNRLYWYRQTLGQGPEFLTYFQNEAQLEKSRLLSDRFSAERPKGSFSTLEIQRTEQGDSAMYLCASSSPTDGSYNEQFFGPGTRLTVL.

This sequence joins TRBV9 and TRBJ2-5; 12 positions agree with TRBD2. Germline assignment: CDR1 SGDLS and CDR2 YYNGEE. The CDR3 contains 18 residues. Trimming cost V 0 bases and J 2 bases; bases outside gene matches: 8. DNA for the CDR3: TGTGCCAGCAGCGTAGGGTCTAGCGGGGGGGGACATCAAGAGACCCAGTACTTC. As protein: CASSVGSSGGGHQETQYF.

V usage is TRBV27 and J usage is TRBJ2-7, with TRBD2 matching over 13 bases. CDR3 length: 16 amino acids. V lost 5 bases and J lost 2; bases outside the gene matches: 6. Germline loops: CDR1 MNHEY, CDR2 SMNVEV (reference sequence). CDR3 sequence: CASSRTSGGAAYEQYF. The CDR3 bases are TGTGCCAGCAGTCGGACTAGCGGGGGCGCGGCCTACGAGCAGTACTTC.

The J gene is TRBJ2-3, the V gene TRBV18, with D possibly TRBD2 on 6 matching bases. V lost 4 bases, J lost 4 bases, and 18 bases lay in between. The germline gives CDR1 KGHSH, CDR2 LQKENI. The CDR3 is 16 residues long. The CDR3 spells CASSQGTPVTPDTQYF. CDR3 nucleotides: TGTGCCAGCTCACAGGGGACTCCAGTCACCCCAGATACGCAGTATTTT.

This clone was found once. The genes are TRBV7-8 and TRBJ2-1; 7 nucleotides agree with TRBD1. V shed 1 base and J 8 bases; nucleotides not matched to a gene: 14. The CDR3 length is 17 residues. Germline CDR1 reads SGHVS; CDR2 reads FQNEAQ. CDR3 sequence reads: CASSLVPGDSRGDEQFF. The DNA of the CDR3 is TGTGCCAGCAGCTTAGTTCCTGGGGACAGCCGGGGCGATGAGCAGTTCTTC.

CDR3 amino acids: CASTPSGRYNEQFF. The CDR3 DNA sequence: TGTGCCAGCACGCCTAGCGGGCGGTACAATGAGCAGTTCTTC. This chain uses TRBV6-6 with TRBJ2-1; 8 positions agree with TRBD2. Trimming cost V 7 bases and J 4 bases; bases outside gene matches: 6. Germline CDR1 MNHNY, CDR2 SVGAGI (reference sequence). The CDR3 covers 14 residues.

The chain uses TRBV28 and TRBJ1-3; the D is unclear. There are 15 residues in the CDR3. Germline V gives CDR1 MDHEN, CDR2 SYDVKM. V was trimmed by 3 bases and J by 2 bases, leaving 11 bases between them. The CDR3 here is CASSLGPAAGNTIYF. The CDR3 coding sequence is TGTGCCAGCAGTTTGGGCCCGGCAGCTGGAAACACCATATATTTT.